This TCR beta chain was documented in a study of blood T cell repertoires in COVID-19. The CDR3 spans 13 residues. Germline V gene lookup returns CDR1 SGHDT and CDR2 YYEEEE. With 0 bases removed from V and 5 bases from J, the gap between germline ends came to 5 bases. The assay was immunoSEQ multiplex PCR, and TCRdb's table has in-frame clones only and misses some. Of 65,000 or so clones listed, about 81% were seen once; the top ten hold about 15%. In its sample, this clone was seen once. This TCR came from a man aged 80 or over with acute or convalescent COVID-19. Sample: peripheral blood. This chain joins TRBV5-6 and TRBJ1-4; D ambiguous. The CDR3 reads CASSLVMNEKLFF. The CDR3 DNA reads as TGTGCCAGCAGCTTGGTTATGAATGAAAAACTGTTTTTT.